A selection of T cell receptor beta chains follows, all from one sample in a study of T cells in Graves' hyperthyroidism and ophthalmopathy. TCRdb analysed the multiplex PCR reads with MiXCR anew, one entry per CDR3 protein. The sample holds 700,000 or so distinct CDR3 sequences, about a sixth seen once. Material: blood. The receptors stem from a man aged 18 to 30 with Graves' hyperthyroidism. CDR3s include the opening cysteine and the closing phenylalanine or tryptophan. Each record gives: J gene, V gene, clone size, D gene, CDR3 DNA, CDR3 protein. A D gene is named only where the DNA matches it firmly. Rows may omit the clone size; those that give it use once, few, many or a size class.

J: TRBJ1-5; V: TRBV28; size: .; D: TRBD1; DNA: TGTGCCAGCAGGGAACCGGGACAGGAGAGTCAGCCCCAGCATTTT; CDR3: CASREPGQESQPQHF
J: TRBJ2-1; V: TRBV5-6; size: few; D: TRBD2; DNA: TGTGCCAGCAGCTCCCCGGGACTAGCGGAGTCCTGGTACCAGTTCTTC; CDR3: CASSSPGLAESWYQFF
J: TRBJ2-3; V: TRBV18; size: many; D: TRBD2; DNA: TGTGCCAGCTCACCACGGCTAGCGGGAGCGGGAGATACGCAGTATTTT; CDR3: CASSPRLAGAGDTQYF
J: TRBJ2-2; V: TRBV20-1; size: many; D: TRBD2; DNA: TGCAGTGCTAGAGAGGGCGGGAGAGACACCGGGGAGCTGTTTTTT; CDR3: CSAREGGRDTGELFF
J: TRBJ1-5; V: TRBV20-1; size: few; D: .; DNA: TGCAGTGCTAGAGAGGGGGTGGGCAATCAGCCCCAGCATTTT; CDR3: CSAREGVGNQPQHF
J: TRBJ1-6; V: TRBV5-5; size: .; D: .; DNA: TGTGCCAGCAGCCAGCGACCCCGCCTGGAGAATTCACCCCTCCACTTT; CDR3: CASSQRPRLENSPLHF
J: TRBJ1-1; V: TRBV5-4; size: .; D: .; DNA: TGTGCCAGCAGCCCTGACAGCCCAAGGGAAGCTTTCTTT; CDR3: CASSPDSPREAFF
J: TRBJ2-5; V: TRBV6-1; size: few; D: TRBD1; DNA: TGTGCCAGCAGTGAGACAGGGGAGACCCAGTACTTC; CDR3: CASSETGETQYF
J: TRBJ2-1; V: TRBV24-1; size: few; D: .; DNA: TGTGCCACCAGTGACCGTGACAGATACAATGAGCAGTTCTTC; CDR3: CATSDRDRYNEQFF
J: TRBJ2-5; V: TRBV24-1; size: many; D: TRBD1; DNA: TGTGCCACCAGTGATGCCGGACAGGGGGCTTATGAGACCCAGTACTTC; CDR3: CATSDAGQGAYETQYF
J: TRBJ1-1; V: TRBV28; size: .; D: .; DNA: TGTGCCACCTTATGGGGGAACACTGAAGCTTTCTTT; CDR3: CATLWGNTEAFF
J: TRBJ2-3; V: TRBV9; size: .; D: TRBD2; DNA: TGTGCCAGCAGCGCAGACGGACTAGTCCCAGATACGCAGTATTTT; CDR3: CASSADGLVPDTQYF
J: TRBJ2-1; V: TRBV30; size: many; D: .; DNA: TGTGCCTGGAGTCTACATTACAATGAGCAGTTCTTC; CDR3: CAWSLHYNEQFF
J: TRBJ1-5; V: TRBV13; size: few; D: .; DNA: TGTGCCAGCAGCTTAGGGACCCGAAGCCAGCCCCAGCATTTT; CDR3: CASSLGTRSQPQHF
J: TRBJ2-1; V: TRBV28; size: many; D: .; DNA: TGTGCCAGCAGTTTGTTCGCTAGCTCCTACAATGAGCAGTTCTTC; CDR3: CASSLFASSYNEQFF
J: TRBJ2-5; V: TRBV7-2; size: .; D: .; DNA: TGTGCCAGCAGCTTTCGGTGGCGCGAGACCCAGTACTTC; CDR3: CASSFRWRETQYF
J: TRBJ2-1; V: TRBV29-1; size: .; D: TRBD2; DNA: TGCAGCACTAGCGTGCACAATGAGCAGTTCTTC; CDR3: CSTSVHNEQFF
J: TRBJ2-7; V: TRBV7-2; size: few; D: TRBD1; DNA: TGTGCCAGCAGCCCGATGGGGGGGACAGGGACCGAGCAGTACTTC; CDR3: CASSPMGGTGTEQYF
J: TRBJ2-7; V: TRBV10-3; size: few; D: TRBD2; DNA: TGTGCCATCAGTGGAGGCGGGAGGGCCACTGGGTACGAGCAGTACTTC; CDR3: CAISGGGRATGYEQYF
J: TRBJ2-2; V: TRBV12-3/TRBV12-4; size: many; D: .; DNA: TGTGCCAGCAGCCCTGAGGGGTACGGGGAGCTGTTTTTT; CDR3: CASSPEGYGELFF
J: TRBJ2-3; V: TRBV11-2; size: many; D: .; DNA: TGTGCCAGCAGCCGGGTCCTTTCAGCGATGAGCACAGATACGCAGTATTTT; CDR3: CASSRVLSAMSTDTQYF
J: TRBJ2-7; V: TRBV5-4; size: many; D: TRBD2; DNA: TGTGCCAGCAGCTTGGAGGGACTAGCGGTCGAGCAGTACTTC; CDR3: CASSLEGLAVEQYF
J: TRBJ2-4; V: TRBV12-3/TRBV12-4; size: few; D: TRBD2; DNA: TGTGCCAGCAGTTCTCTCCTAGGGCGGGAGTACATTCAGTACTTC; CDR3: CASSSLLGREYIQYF
J: TRBJ2-7; V: TRBV28; size: many; D: TRBD2; DNA: TGTGCCAGCAGTCCGACGGGACTAGCGGGCCTCTCCTACGAGCAGTACTTC; CDR3: CASSPTGLAGLSYEQYF
J: TRBJ2-1; V: TRBV19; size: many; D: TRBD1; DNA: TGTGCCAGTAGTATGACAGGGGGACTTTACAATGAGCAGTTCTTC; CDR3: CASSMTGGLYNEQFF
J: TRBJ1-5; V: TRBV20-1; size: few; D: .; DNA: TGCAGTGCTAGTGATGGGCAGCCCCAGCATTTT; CDR3: CSASDGQPQHF
J: TRBJ2-3; V: TRBV2; size: many; D: .; DNA: TGTGCCAGCAGTGAATTGAGTGCTGTTGCTCCAGATACGCAGTATTTT; CDR3: CASSELSAVAPDTQYF
J: TRBJ1-2; V: TRBV6-1; size: many; D: .; DNA: TGTGCCAGCAGGCGCGGAGACACTAACTATGGCTACACCTTC; CDR3: CASRRGDTNYGYTF
J: TRBJ2-5; V: TRBV6-5; size: many; D: TRBD2; DNA: TGTGCCAGCAGTTACTCAGCGGGAGGGCCAGGAGAGACCCAGTACTTC; CDR3: CASSYSAGGPGETQYF
J: TRBJ1-4; V: TRBV28; size: .; D: .; DNA: TGTGCCAGCAGTTTTATCGGGACATTGGGCGAAAAACTGTTTTTT; CDR3: CASSFIGTLGEKLFF
J: TRBJ1-2; V: TRBV5-1; size: .; D: .; DNA: TGTGCCAGCAGCTTGGGACCCCTGGGGGGAAGATTTGACTATGGCTACACCTTC; CDR3: CASSLGPLGGRFDYGYTF
J: TRBJ1-3; V: TRBV12-3/TRBV12-4; size: many; D: TRBD1; DNA: TGTGCCAGCAGTTCGTGGCGAAGGACAGGGGGTTACTCTGGAAACACCATATATTTT; CDR3: CASSSWRRTGGYSGNTIYF
J: TRBJ1-1; V: TRBV3-1; size: many; D: .; DNA: TGTGCCAGCAGCCAAGGTTCGAACTCGGGGCACACTGAAGCTTTCTTT; CDR3: CASSQGSNSGHTEAFF
J: TRBJ2-5; V: TRBV4-2; size: .; D: TRBD2; DNA: TGTGCCAGCAGCCAGCCGCCCGGGTGGGGAGGGGAGACCCAGTACTTC; CDR3: CASSQPPGWGGETQYF
J: TRBJ1-4; V: TRBV6-2/TRBV6-3; size: few; D: .; DNA: TGTGCCAGCAGTCCGGACGGAAATGAAAAACTGTTTTTT; CDR3: CASSPDGNEKLFF
J: TRBJ2-5; V: TRBV28; size: many; D: TRBD2; DNA: TGTGCCAGCAGACCAGGGACTAGCGGGATGGGAGAGACCCAGTACTTC; CDR3: CASRPGTSGMGETQYF
J: TRBJ2-3; V: TRBV27; size: many; D: .; DNA: TGTGCCAGCTGGAGGGGACCTAGCACAGATACGCAGTATTTT; CDR3: CASWRGPSTDTQYF
J: TRBJ2-7; V: TRBV5-1; size: .; D: .; DNA: TGCGCCAGCAGCTTGGCCTGGCAGTCCTACGAGCAGTACTTC; CDR3: CASSLAWQSYEQYF